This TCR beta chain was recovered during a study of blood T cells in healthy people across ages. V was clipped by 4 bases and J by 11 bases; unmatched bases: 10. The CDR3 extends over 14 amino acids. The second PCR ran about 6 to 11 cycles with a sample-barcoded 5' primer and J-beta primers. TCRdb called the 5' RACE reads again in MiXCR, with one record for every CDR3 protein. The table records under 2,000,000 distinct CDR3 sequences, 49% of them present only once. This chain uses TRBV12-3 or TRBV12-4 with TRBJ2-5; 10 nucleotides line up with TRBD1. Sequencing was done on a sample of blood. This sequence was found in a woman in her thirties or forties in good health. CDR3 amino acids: CASSYRDRGLIQYF. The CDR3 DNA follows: TGTGCCAGCAGTTACCGGGACAGGGGATTAATACAGTACTTC.